These 19 T cell receptor beta chains were all obtained from the same sample, sequenced in a study of blood T cell repertoires in COVID-19. Produced via immunoSEQ multiplex PCR; TCRdb's table is partial and in-frame only. The profile shows 150,000 to 200,000 clones, around nine tenths of them singletons. The sequencing sample was made of peripheral blood. These receptors came from a woman aged 70-85 years with COVID-19, enrolled during active disease.

In this sample, this clone turned up once. This rearrangement joins TRBV28 to TRBJ2-3; 7 nucleotides match TRBD1. With V trimmed by 7 bases and J by 4 bases, 5 bases remained unmatched. Germline CDR1 MDHEN, CDR2 SYDVKM. The CDR3 totals 13 residues. CDR3: CASKAGGPDTQYF. The CDR3 bases are TGTGCCAGCAAGGCAGGGGGTCCAGATACGCAGTATTTT. The full variable domain, completed using reference TRBV28 and TRBJ2-3, is DVKVTQSSRYLVKRTGEKVFLECVQDMDHENMFWYRQDPGLGLRLIYFSYDVKMKEKGDIPEGYSVSREKKERFSLILESASTNQTSMYLCASKAGGPDTQYFGPGTRLTVL.

The chain links TRBV19 to TRBJ1-1; 9 bases fit TRBD1. V shed 3 bases, J shed 7 bases, and the junction held 9 bases outside the gene matches. This CDR3 contains 15 residues. In germline, CDR1 is LNHDA, CDR2 SQIVND (reference sequence). CDR3 in DNA: TGTGCCAGTAGTATTCAACAGGGGGCGTTTGGTGAAGCTTTCTTT. Translated: CASSIQQGAFGEAFF.

The genes are TRBV18 and TRBJ2-7; the match to TRBD2 covers 8 bases. The CDR3 is 15 amino acids. Germline CDR1 reads KGHSH; CDR2 reads LQKENI. V dropped 1 base and J dropped 4; count of bases not matched to a gene: 6. The CDR3 spells CASSPLTGGSYEQYF. The CDR3 DNA reads as TGTGCCAGCTCACCACTCACGGGAGGGAGTTACGAGCAGTACTTC.

The gene calls are TRBV20-1 and TRBJ2-1; the match to TRBD2 covers 8 bases. The V segment lost 3 bases and the J segment 10 bases; nucleotides outside the gene matches: 8. CDR1 and CDR2 (germline): DFQATT, SNEGSKA (reference sequence). This CDR3 contains 13 residues. This CDR3 is CSASKSGSGEQFF. CDR3 bases: TGCAGTGCTAGTAAAAGCGGGAGTGGGGAGCAGTTCTTC.

J is TRBJ2-4 and V is TRBV2; 7 nucleotides align to TRBD2. Per the germline V gene, CDR1 is SNHLY and CDR2 is FYNNEI. The CDR3 is 14 amino acids. With V trimmed by 6 bases and J by 1 base, 3 bases remained unmatched. The CDR3 here is CASRNGGAKNIQYF. CDR3 nucleotide sequence: TGTGCCAGCAGGAACGGGGGGGCCAAAAACATTCAGTACTTC.

The chain joins TRBV10-3 to TRBJ2-3; 11 bases align to TRBD2. The CDR3 sequence is 15 residues long. Germline loops: CDR1 ENHRY, CDR2 SYGVKD. V lost 3 bases, J lost 2 bases, and 1 base stayed unmatched. The CDR3 region has the DNA TGTGCCATCAGTGAACTAGCGGGGGCCACAGATACGCAGTATTTT. It is translated as CAISELAGATDTQYF.

This CDR3 reads CASSKTSGTYEQYF. The CDR3 DNA reads TGTGCCAGCAGTAAAACTAGCGGGACGTACGAGCAGTACTTC. The chain couples TRBV2 to TRBJ2-7, with TRBD2 matching over 10 bases. Germline trimming cut 5 bases from V and 4 bases from J; bases unmatched to any gene: 5. The CDR3 covers 14 residues. Germline CDR1 is SNHLY and CDR2 is FYNNEI.

The rearrangement joins TRBV10-3 to TRBJ1-1; D unresolved. Trimming pared 5 bases from V and 1 base from J, leaving 8 bases between. This CDR3 is built from 13 residues. In germline, CDR1 is ENHRY, CDR2 SYGVKD. The CDR3 spells CAISSPGNTEAFF. The CDR3 nucleotides read TGTGCCATCAGTTCTCCCGGGAACACTGAAGCTTTCTTT.

This clone has only one observation. The chain is built from TRBV6-1 and TRBJ2-2, with a possible D match to TRBD2 (6 bases). The ends were cut back, 1 base at V and 5 bases at J, with 14 bases in the middle. Germline loops: CDR1 MNHNS, CDR2 SASEGT. The CDR3 spans 16 residues. CDR3 sequence reads: CASSEVGGGGTGELFF. The CDR3 DNA sequence: TGTGCCAGCAGTGAAGTCGGGGGAGGTGGGACCGGGGAGCTGTTTTTT.

The rearrangement uses TRBV10-2 and TRBJ1-6; no clear D. Germline CDR1 reads WSHSY; CDR2 reads SAAADI. The CDR3 is 13 residues long. V dropped 7 bases and J dropped 7 bases, with 11 bases sitting between them. CDR3 coding DNA: TGCGCCAGCAAAGACTTTTGGAATTCACCCCTCCACTTT. Translated, it gives CASKDFWNSPLHF.

The CDR3 loop is CSVLRLAGRSPGDTQYF. The CDR3 coding sequence is TGCAGCGTCCTTCGACTAGCGGGAAGGTCACCGGGAGATACGCAGTATTTT. The J gene is TRBJ2-3, the V gene TRBV29-1; 11 bases are a match to TRBD2. CDR3 size: 17 residues. The germline CDR1 and CDR2 sequences are SQVTM and ANQGSEA. V dropped 6 bases and J dropped 5; count of bases not matched to a gene: 16.

The gene calls are TRBV9 and TRBJ2-1; D might be TRBD1 (7 bases). The CDR3 loop spans 14 amino acids. The ends were cut back, 4 bases at V and 12 bases at J, with 20 bases in the middle. The germline V gene encodes CDR1 SGDLS and CDR2 YYNGEE. In DNA, the CDR3 is TGTGCCAGCAGCCCGGGGGACAGCCACTATAGGCAGTTCTTC. It encodes CASSPGDSHYRQFF. Combining the CDR3 with reference TRBV9 and TRBJ2-1 gives the whole variable domain DSGVTQTPKHLITATGQRVTLRCSPRSGDLSVYWYQQSLDQGLQFLIQYYNGEERAKGNILERFSAQQFPDLHSELNLSSLELGDSALYFCASSPGDSHYRQFFGPGTRLTVL.

CDR3: CASSGGGGDEQFF. As DNA, the CDR3 is TGTGCCAGCAGTGGAGGGGGGGGAGATGAGCAGTTCTTC. The chain has TRBV28 and TRBJ2-1; TRBD2 might be the D (7 bases). Germline lookup yields CDR1 MDHEN and CDR2 SYDVKM. Trimming pared 5 bases from V and 8 bases from J, leaving 13 bases between. This CDR3 has 13 amino acids.

The J gene is TRBJ2-1, the V gene TRBV6-5; TRBD2 matches 9 bases. This CDR3 comprises 14 residues. The V gene end was trimmed by 2 bases and the J gene end by 6 bases; junction bases not matched to a gene: 2. Per the germline V gene, CDR1 is MNHEY and CDR2 is SVGAGI. In DNA form, the CDR3 reads TGTGCCAGCAGTTACGGCGGGAGGGCCAATGAGCAGTTCTTC. This codes for CASSYGGRANEQFF.

J is TRBJ2-5 and V is TRBV11-2; D gene ambiguous. V was shortened by 5 bases and J by 1 base, with 8 bases between the two germline ends. The CDR3 length is 13 residues. Germline V gives CDR1 SGHAT, CDR2 FQNNGV. CDR3: CASSPNSQETQYF. CDR3 nucleotide sequence: TGTGCCAGCAGCCCCAACTCCCAAGAGACCCAGTACTTC.

V gene TRBV13 combines with J gene TRBJ2-7; the match to TRBD2 covers 14 bases. The germline CDR1 and CDR2 sequences are PRHDT and FYEKMQ (reference sequence). CDR3 size: 15 residues. Unmatched junction bases numbered 5, after V lost 2 bases and J lost 8 bases. The CDR3 is CASSLLGTSGSQQYF. CDR3 sequence (DNA): TGTGCCAGCAGCTTACTAGGGACTAGCGGGAGTCAGCAGTACTTC. The full variable domain, its missing parts supplied by reference TRBV13 and TRBJ2-7, is AAGVIQSPRHLIKEKRETATLKCYPIPRHDTVYWYQQGPGQDPQFLISFYEKMQSDKGSIPDRFSAQQFSDYHSELNMSSLELGDSALYFCASSLLGTSGSQQYFGPGTRLTVT.

CDR3 DNA: TGTGCCAGCAGCTCCGGGATAACCGGGGAGCTGTTTTTT. The encoded protein is CASSSGITGELFF. The rearrangement uses TRBV5-4 and TRBJ2-2; D possibly corresponds to TRBD2 (5 bases). V was pared by 3 bases and J by 5 bases, with 8 bases between. The V gene's germline CDR1 is SGHNT and CDR2 YYREEE (reference sequence). The CDR3 has 13 residues. Supplemented by reference TRBV5-4 and TRBJ2-2, the full variable domain reads ETGVTQSPTHLIKTRGQQVTLRCSSQSGHNTVSWYQQALGQGPQFIFQYYREEENGRGNFPPRFSGLQFPNYSSELNVNALELDDSALYLCASSSGITGELFFGEGSRLTVL.

The V call is TRBV19, the J call TRBJ1-5, with D perhaps TRBD1 (5 bases). Looked up from germline, CDR1 is LNHDA and CDR2 is SQIVND (reference sequence). The V end was cut by 5 bases, the J end by 4 bases, with 12 bases between. This CDR3 has 14 amino acids. The CDR3 nucleotides are TGTGCCAGTAGTGGTGGGGCGAGGAATCAGCCCCAGCATTTT. Its translation: CASSGGARNQPQHF.

The chain employs TRBV19 and TRBJ2-7; 8 nucleotides match TRBD1. The ends lost 4 bases at V and 7 bases at J; junction bases unmatched: 6. Germline loops: CDR1 LNHDA, CDR2 SQIVND (reference sequence). This CDR3 is built from 13 residues. CDR3 amino acids: CASSSGQGQEQYF. DNA for the CDR3: TGTGCCAGTAGTAGCGGACAGGGTCAAGAGCAGTACTTC.